This TCR beta chain was identified during a study of sequential checkpoint blockade in melanoma. Germline V CDR1 and CDR2: SGHDN, FVKESK. The CDR3 loop spans 13 amino acids. Germline trimming cut 4 bases from V and 4 bases from J; bases unmatched to any gene: 3. Libraries were prepared by immunoSEQ multiplex PCR; TCRdb keeps only in-frame clonotypes and omits some of them. The sample records about 9,100 clones, around 79% being singletons. Stated treatment: randomized to nivolumab then ipilimumab (arm A) or the reverse (arm B). DNA-damaging chemotherapy had not been given to any patient beforehand. This material consisted of CD8+ T cells sorted from blood (inferred from file names), taken from a patient given nivolumab and ipilimumab in sequence. The chain links TRBV14 to TRBJ1-2, with 7 bases aligning to TRBD1. The sequence came from a human donor with melanoma. CDR3 in DNA: TGTGCCAGCAGCCCGGGACAGTCCTATGGCTACACCTTC. It codes for CASSPGQSYGYTF. Full variable domain (rest looked up from reference TRBV14 and TRBJ1-2): EAGVTQFPSHSVIEKGQTVTLRCDPISGHDNLYWYRRVMGKEIKFLLHFVKESKQDESGMPNNRFLAERTGGTYSTLKVQPAELEDSGVYFCASSPGQSYGYTFGSGTRLTVV.